This T cell receptor (beta chain) was observed in a study of T-cell reconstitution after alpha-beta-depleted transplantation in children. This clonotype has at least ten counts. Germline V lookup: CDR1 SQVTM, CDR2 ANQGSEA. V trimming: 0 bases; J trimming: 4 bases; junction bases outside the gene matches: 30. CDR3 length: 23 residues. A library of TCRbeta sequences, prepared with unique molecular identifiers, was generated. TCRdb ran MiXCR on the PCR reads and lists one entry per CDR3 protein. The table records roughly 180,000 distinct CDR3 sequences, less than 15% of them present only once. The rearrangement joins TRBV29-1 to TRBJ2-1; 7 nucleotides align to TRBD2. This specimen consisted of PBMCs from the stem cell graft donor, obtained from the stem cell graft. This receptor was obtained from a human donor who donated a stem cell graft to a child with acute lymphoblastic leukemia. Here the CDR3 reads CSVEEHRNEWTSGGAGTYNEQFF. The DNA of the CDR3 is TGCAGCGTTGAAGAACATCGGAACGAATGGACTTCCGGGGGAGCGGGAACGTACAATGAGCAGTTCTTC.